Listed below are T cell receptor beta chains from one sample, sequenced in a study of shared clonotypes between healthy human individuals. Some clones are missing from TCRdb's copy, which holds only in-frame ones; the method was immunoSEQ multiplex PCR. The table includes about a million clones, 77% detected once. The sequenced material came from memory CD4+ T cells from PBMCs. These TCRs come from a man younger than 30 in good health. Some clones in this sample may be carry-over from other donors' samples. Both conserved end residues are part of each CDR3. Fields, in order: V gene, D gene, J gene, clone size, CDR3 length, CDR3 protein, CDR3 DNA. D genes are given only for firm matches. Part of the rows lack a size; the others show once, few, many or a class for expanded clones.

TRBV18	.	TRBJ2-7	.	15	CASSSTRGSSYEQYF	TGTGCCAGCTCCTCTACCCGCGGAAGCTCCTACGAGCAGTACTTC
TRBV6-1	TRBD1	TRBJ2-5	.	13	CASRRDRGETQYF	TGTGCCAGCAGGAGAGACAGGGGTGAGACCCAGTACTTC
TRBV5-1	.	TRBJ1-1	.	13	CASSFTQNTEAFF	TGCGCCAGCAGCTTTACCCAGAACACTGAAGCTTTCTTT
TRBV4-1	TRBD2	TRBJ2-7	.	17	CASSQLFGLAASYEQYF	TGCGCCAGCAGCCAACTTTTTGGACTAGCGGCCTCCTACGAGCAGTACTTC
TRBV27	TRBD2	TRBJ2-7	.	14	CASRRTSGSYEQYF	TGTGCCAGCAGGAGGACTAGCGGGAGCTACGAGCAGTACTTC
TRBV29-1	TRBD1	TRBJ1-1	.	14	CSARLDRGGTEAFF	TGCAGCGCCAGATTGGACAGGGGGGGAACTGAAGCTTTCTTT
TRBV5-1	TRBD2	TRBJ2-1	.	14	CASTPSGDHNEQFF	TGCGCCAGCACCCCCAGCGGGGACCACAATGAGCAGTTCTTC
TRBV7-2	TRBD2	TRBJ2-3	once	19	CASSSRASGRGPGTDTQYF	TGTGCCAGCAGCTCGAGGGCTAGCGGGAGGGGACCTGGCACAGATACGCAGTATTTT
TRBV2	.	TRBJ2-7	.	14	CASRTRKTTYEQYF	TGTGCCAGCAGAACAAGAAAAACTACCTACGAGCAGTACTTC
TRBV29-1	.	TRBJ2-5	.	15	CSVTPSGRRQETQYF	TGCAGCGTCACCCCTTCGGGACGGCGACAAGAGACCCAGTACTTC
TRBV19	.	TRBJ1-5	.	15	CASSPKRSGNQPQHF	TGTGCCAGTAGCCCCAAACGGTCGGGGAATCAGCCCCAGCATTTT
TRBV7-6	.	TRBJ2-5	.	14	CASSLGVARETQYF	TGTGCCAGCAGCTTAGGGGTGGCGAGAGAGACCCAGTACTTC
TRBV6-6	.	TRBJ1-2	.	12	CASSLSLYGYTF	TGTGCCAGCAGCCTTTCTCTTTATGGCTACACCTTC
TRBV9	.	TRBJ2-7	.	15	CASSVGSGRGNEQYF	TGTGCCAGCAGCGTAGGGTCGGGCAGGGGCAACGAGCAGTACTTC
TRBV7-8	.	TRBJ1-5	.	16	CASSFFAGGGNQPQHF	TGTGCCAGCAGCTTTTTTGCAGGCGGGGGCAATCAGCCCCAGCATTTT
TRBV5-5	.	TRBJ1-5	few	16	CASSSTGTHSNQPQHF	TGTGCCAGCAGCTCAACCGGGACACATAGCAATCAGCCCCAGCATTTT